This TCR beta chain is drawn from a study of breast tumors, draining lymph nodes, adjacent tissues. Points from the study as a whole: Data only fit, rather than demonstrated, lymph node origin of most tumor T cells. Tumor TCR diversity was below lymph nodes but above nontumor tissue.

Looked up from germline, CDR1 is ENHRY and CDR2 is SYGVKD. Trimming shortened V by 4 bases and J by 6 bases, and 21 bases separated the two germline ends. The CDR3 has 16 residues. This clonotype was counted ten times or more. The target antigen is unknown. Breast cancer patients provided tissue from their axillary draining lymph nodes. TCRdb reanalysed the multiplex PCR reads using MiXCR and keeps one entry per CDR3 protein. The profile shows over 70,000 distinct CDR3 sequences, roughly 28% of them singletons. Sequencing used axillary lymph node tissue. This TCR came from a female donor with breast cancer. Some clones in this sample may be carry-over from other donors' samples. This chain links TRBV10-3 with TRBJ1-1; D uncertain. Here the CDR3 reads CAISGPINPAYSEAFF. As DNA, the CDR3 is TGTGCCATCAGTGGCCCTATAAATCCTGCGTACTCTGAAGCTTTCTTT.